The sequence of this T cell receptor beta chain was determined in a study of T-cell reconstitution after alpha-beta-depleted transplantation in children. Using unique molecular identifiers, the investigators prepared the TCRbeta library. TCRdb analysed the PCR reads with MiXCR anew, one entry per CDR3 protein. The repertoire holds 450,000 to 600,000 distinct CDR3 sequences, with approximately 16% as singletons. CDR3 length: 15 amino acids. With 5 bases clipped from V and 2 bases from J, the junction kept 10 bases outside the gene matches. CDR1 and CDR2 (germline): DFQATT, SNEGSKA (reference sequence).

Sequences were derived from PBMCs from the stem cell graft donor, sampled from the stem cell graft. The receptor comes from a human donor who donated a stem cell graft to a child with acute lymphoblastic leukemia. This chain connects TRBV20-1 to TRBJ2-7; 9 bases match TRBD2. The CDR3 DNA follows: TGCAGTGCTCCGAGTCGACTAGCGGCCACCTACGAGCAGTACTTC. This encodes CSAPSRLAATYEQYF.